The T cell receptor beta chain under discussion was sequenced for a study of cytomegalovirus exposure and HLA in healthy donors. PCR employed 60 Vbeta and 13 Jbeta primers. Some clones are missing from TCRdb's copy, which holds only in-frame ones; the method was immunoSEQ multiplex PCR. The sample contains tens of thousands of clones, 86% of which appear only once. V lost 5 bases and J 2 bases, leaving 20 bases between the germline ends. Germline values: CDR1 LNHDA, CDR2 SQIVND (reference sequence). The CDR3 contains 17 residues. The rearrangement uses TRBV19 and TRBJ2-3, with D possibly matching TRBD1 (5 bases). The sequencing input was PBMCs. This TCR was recovered from a man aged 25-45 years in good health and CMV-seropositive. The CDR3 protein is CASSPQAGIQNTDTQYF. CDR3 bases: TGTGCCAGTAGTCCTCAGGCAGGGATCCAAAACACAGATACGCAGTATTTT.